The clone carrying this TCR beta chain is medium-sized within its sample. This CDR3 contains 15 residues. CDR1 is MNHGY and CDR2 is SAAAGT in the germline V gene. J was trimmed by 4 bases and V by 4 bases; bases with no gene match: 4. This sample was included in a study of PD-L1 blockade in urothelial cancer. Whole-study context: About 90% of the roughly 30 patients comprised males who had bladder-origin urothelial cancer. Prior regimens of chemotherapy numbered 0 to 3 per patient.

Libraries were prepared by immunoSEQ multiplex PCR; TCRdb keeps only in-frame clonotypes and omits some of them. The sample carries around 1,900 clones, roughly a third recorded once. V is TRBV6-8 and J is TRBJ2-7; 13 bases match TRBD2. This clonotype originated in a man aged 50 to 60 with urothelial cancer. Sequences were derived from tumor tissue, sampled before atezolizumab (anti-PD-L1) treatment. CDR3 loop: CASSSTSGGLYEQYF. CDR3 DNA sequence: TGTGCCAGCAGTTCGACTAGCGGGGGGTTATACGAGCAGTACTTC.